This TCR beta chain came from a study of identical twins. TCRdb recomputed calls from the 5' RACE reads with MiXCR, one row per CDR3 protein. The sample shows 1.5 million or so distinct CDR3 sequences, around 29% of them seen only once. This CDR3 is 14 amino acids long. CDR1 and CDR2 from the germline V gene are SGHTA and FQGNSA. The sequence derives from a newborn girl in good health. The specimen was cord blood. The chain employs TRBV7-2 and TRBJ2-1; weak D call: TRBD2 (6 bases). The J call may be wrong; the DNA end is better matched by TRBJ2-7. The CDR3 nucleotides read TGTGCCAGCAGCTTAGCGGCGGGATACAATGAGCAGTACTTC. Its protein is CASSLAAGYNEQYF.